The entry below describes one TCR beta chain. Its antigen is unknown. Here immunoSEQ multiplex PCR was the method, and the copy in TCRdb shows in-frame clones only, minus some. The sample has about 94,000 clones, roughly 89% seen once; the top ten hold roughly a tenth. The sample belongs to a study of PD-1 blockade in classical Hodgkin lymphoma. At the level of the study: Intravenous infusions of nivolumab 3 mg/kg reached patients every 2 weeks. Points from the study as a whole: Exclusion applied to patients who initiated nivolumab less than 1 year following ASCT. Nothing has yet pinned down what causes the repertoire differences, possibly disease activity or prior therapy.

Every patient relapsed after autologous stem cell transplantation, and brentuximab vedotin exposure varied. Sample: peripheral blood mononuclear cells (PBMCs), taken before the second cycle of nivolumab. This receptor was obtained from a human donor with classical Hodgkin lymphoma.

The CDR3 sequence is CASSPGTSGGGNEQFF. In DNA, the CDR3 is TGTGCCAGCAGCCCCGGGACTAGCGGGGGTGGTAATGAGCAGTTCTTC. The chain carries TRBV7-2 and TRBJ2-1; TRBD2 aligns across 14 bases. The junction had 7 bases not matched to a gene; V was cut back by 5 bases and J by 7 bases. In germline, CDR1 is SGHTA, CDR2 FQGNSA. CDR3 size: 16 residues.